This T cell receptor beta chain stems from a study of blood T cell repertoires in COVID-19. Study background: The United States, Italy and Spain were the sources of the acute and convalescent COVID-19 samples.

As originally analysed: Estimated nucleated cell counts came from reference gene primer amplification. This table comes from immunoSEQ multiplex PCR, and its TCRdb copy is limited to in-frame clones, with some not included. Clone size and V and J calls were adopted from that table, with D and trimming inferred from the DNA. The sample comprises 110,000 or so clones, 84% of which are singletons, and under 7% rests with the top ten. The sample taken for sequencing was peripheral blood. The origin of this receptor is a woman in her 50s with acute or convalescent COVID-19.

CDR3 sequence (DNA): TGTGCCATCAGTGAGTCGAGGGGGGGGCGTCAGCCCCAGCATTTT. It is translated as CAISESRGGRQPQHF. The chain joins TRBV10-3 to TRBJ1-5, with D possibly being TRBD1 (6 bases). Germline-derived CDR1 and CDR2 are ENHRY and SYGVKD. The V end lost 0 bases, the J end lost 6 bases, and 12 bases lay between the germline ends. This CDR3 is built from 15 residues.